This note documents a single T cell receptor beta chain sequence. The TCR beta repertoire was assessed by survey-level immunoSEQ sequencing. Sequencing was performed with immunoSEQ multiplex PCR; in TCRdb, only in-frame clones are kept and a portion is missing. Among about 50,000 clones listed, 85% to 95% were seen once. The CDR3 extends over 14 amino acids. V was pared by 5 bases and J by 5 bases, with 12 bases between. The V gene's germline CDR1 is LNHDA and CDR2 SQIVND (reference sequence). The chain employs TRBV19 and TRBJ1-4, with D perhaps matching TRBD1 (5 bases). The TCR was taken from a man aged 40-49 years with rheumatoid arthritis. Material for sequencing was PBMCs. CDR3 region: CASSASWDNEKLFF. The CDR3 DNA follows: TGTGCCAGTAGTGCCTCCTGGGACAATGAAAAACTGTTTTTT.